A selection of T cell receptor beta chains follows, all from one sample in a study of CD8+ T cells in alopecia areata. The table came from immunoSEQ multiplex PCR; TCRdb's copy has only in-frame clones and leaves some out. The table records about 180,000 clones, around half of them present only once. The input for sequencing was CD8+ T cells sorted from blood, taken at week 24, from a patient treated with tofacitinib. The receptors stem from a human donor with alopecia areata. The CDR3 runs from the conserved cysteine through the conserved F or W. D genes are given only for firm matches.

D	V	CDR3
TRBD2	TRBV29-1	CSVDWSGGRDEQFF
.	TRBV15	CATSRDGSNSPLHF
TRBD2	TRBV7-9	CASSLGTSGINEQFF
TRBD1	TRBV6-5	CASSGTGVAYEQYF
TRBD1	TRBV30	CAWSVQGRLNTEAFF
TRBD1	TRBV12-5	CASGSQGVTEAFF
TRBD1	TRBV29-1	CSIPGTGGYTF
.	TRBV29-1	CSVWVSGRDGYTF
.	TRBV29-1	CSVEKGNEQYF
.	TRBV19	CASSTSRRGAELNTEAFF
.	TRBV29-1	CSVEERGPAYGYTF
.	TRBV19	CASSMGGDGYTF
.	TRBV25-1	CASSAVLFGANVLTF
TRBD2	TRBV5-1	CASSLDGTSGYEQCF
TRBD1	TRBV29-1	CSVEAQGRSYNEQFF
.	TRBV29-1	CSVEDLFGAFF
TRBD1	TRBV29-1	CSVESSRDSYEQYF
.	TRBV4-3	CASSQVRGTQETQYF
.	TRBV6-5	CASSYQTGNTGELFF
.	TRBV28	CASSPREEQFF
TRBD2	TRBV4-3	CASSQDSLARGDLIPGELFF
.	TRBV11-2	CASSLASRGDEQFF
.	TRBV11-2	CASSLVGQSNEKLFF
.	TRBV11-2	CASSPSTLIYGYTF
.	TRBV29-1	CSVETYTDTQYF
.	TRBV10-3	CAISGVGSTDTQYF
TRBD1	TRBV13	CASSSGTGGGPEAFF
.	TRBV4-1	CASSQDFAGNTEAFF
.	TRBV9	CASSVGANTEAFF
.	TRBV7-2	CASSQSPGNYGYTF
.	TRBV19	CASSIEGNQPQHF
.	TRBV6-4	CASSEIGLSTDTQYF
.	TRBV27	CASSDSWGADTQYF
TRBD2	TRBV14	CASSQVSLAGADTQYF
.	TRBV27	CASRQGAAYGYTF
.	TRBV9	CASSEDSQIYNEQFF
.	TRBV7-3	CASSLTLAGELFF
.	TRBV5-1	CASIEGGGDTEAFF
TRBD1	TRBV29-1	CSVETRTGGVGKLFF
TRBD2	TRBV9	CASSDGGGGAETQYF
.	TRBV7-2	CASSFINQPQHF
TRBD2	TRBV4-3	CASSQGVGGGGGTDTQYF